This T cell receptor beta chain was recorded in a study of neurological immune-mediated disorders. The CDR3 runs 13 residues. The germline CDR1 and CDR2 sequences are DFQATT and SNEGSKA (reference sequence). V gave up 1 base and J gave up 4 bases, with 8 bases separating them. The cDNA came from 5'RACE with 10-nucleotide random UMIs. TCRdb passed the 5' RACE reads through MiXCR, listing each CDR3 protein once. The sample has about 60,000 distinct CDR3 sequences; approximately 3.1% are singletons. This clonotype was observed at least ten times. J is TRBJ1-3 and V is TRBV20-1; D gene ambiguous. The clonotype originates from a woman aged 55-69 years with multiple sclerosis. Material for sequencing was PBMCs. CDR3 nucleotides: TGCAGTGCTAGAGCTGTACTCGGAAACACCATATATTTT. It yields the protein CSARAVLGNTIYF.